This entry features one TCR beta chain sequence. Its target is unknown. The PCR made use of 60 Vbeta and 13 Jbeta primers. Here immunoSEQ multiplex PCR was the method, and the copy in TCRdb shows in-frame clones only, minus some. The sample contains 110,000 or so clones, approximately 83% of which appear only once. This sample was taken from a study of cytomegalovirus exposure and HLA in healthy donors. Overall study findings and caveats: Per a later analysis, 16,951 TCR beta sequences showed association with HLA alleles at 0.05 false discovery rate.

V lost 7 bases and J lost 1; bases outside the gene matches: 9. This CDR3 is built from 15 residues. In germline, CDR1 is MNHEY, CDR2 SVGAGI. The V gene is TRBV6-5, the J gene TRBJ2-5; 7 positions match TRBD2. This TCR derives from a woman aged 18-30 years in good health and CMV-seronegative. What was sequenced was PBMCs. DNA of the CDR3: TGTGCCAGCACCCCGAGGCGGGGGACCCAAGAGACCCAGTACTTC. Translated: CASTPRRGTQETQYF.